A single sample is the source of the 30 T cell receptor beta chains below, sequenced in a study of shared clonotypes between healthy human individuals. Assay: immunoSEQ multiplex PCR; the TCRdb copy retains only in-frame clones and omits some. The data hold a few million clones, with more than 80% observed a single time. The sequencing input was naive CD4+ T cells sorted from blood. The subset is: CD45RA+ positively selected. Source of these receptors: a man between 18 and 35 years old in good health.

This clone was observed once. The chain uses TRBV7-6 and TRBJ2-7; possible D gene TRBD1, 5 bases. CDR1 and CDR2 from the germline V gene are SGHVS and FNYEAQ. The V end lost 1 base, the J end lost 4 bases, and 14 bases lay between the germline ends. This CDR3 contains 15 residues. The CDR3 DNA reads TGTGCCAGCAGCTTAGGGGTGGGGCAGTCTTACGAGCAGTACTTC. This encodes CASSLGVGQSYEQYF.

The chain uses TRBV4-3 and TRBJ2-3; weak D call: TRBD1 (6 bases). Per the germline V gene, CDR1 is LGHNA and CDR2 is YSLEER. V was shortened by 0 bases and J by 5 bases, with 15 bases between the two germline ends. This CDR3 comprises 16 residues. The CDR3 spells CASSQDHVQGLDTQYF. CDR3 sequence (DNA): TGCGCCAGCAGCCAAGATCATGTGCAGGGGTTAGATACGCAGTATTTT.

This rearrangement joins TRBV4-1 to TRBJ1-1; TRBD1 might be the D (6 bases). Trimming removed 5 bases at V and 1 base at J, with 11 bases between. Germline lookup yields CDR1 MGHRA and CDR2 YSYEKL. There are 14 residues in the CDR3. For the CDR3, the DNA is TGCGCCAGCAGCTCCTACAGGGAGAACACTGAAGCTTTCTTT. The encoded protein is CASSSYRENTEAFF.

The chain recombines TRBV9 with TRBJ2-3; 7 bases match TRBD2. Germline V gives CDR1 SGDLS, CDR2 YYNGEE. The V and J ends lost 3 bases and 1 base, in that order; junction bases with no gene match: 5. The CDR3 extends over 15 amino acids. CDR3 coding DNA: TGTGCCAGCAGCGCGGGGACTACCGGCACAGATACGCAGTATTTT. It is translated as CASSAGTTGTDTQYF.

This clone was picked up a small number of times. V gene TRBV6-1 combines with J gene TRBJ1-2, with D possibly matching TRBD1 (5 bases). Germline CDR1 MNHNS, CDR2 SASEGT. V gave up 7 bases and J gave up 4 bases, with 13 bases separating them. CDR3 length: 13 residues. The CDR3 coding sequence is TGTGCCAGCATCGGGGGTTTACCCTATGGCTACACCTTC. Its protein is CASIGGLPYGYTF.

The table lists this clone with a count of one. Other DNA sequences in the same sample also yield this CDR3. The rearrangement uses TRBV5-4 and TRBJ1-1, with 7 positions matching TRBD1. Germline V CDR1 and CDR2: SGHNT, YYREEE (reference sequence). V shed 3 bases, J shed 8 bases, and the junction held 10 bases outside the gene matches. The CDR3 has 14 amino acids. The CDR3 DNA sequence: TGTGCCAGCAGCTCGGCGAGGGGGCTGACCGAAGCTTTCTTT. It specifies CASSSARGLTEAFF.

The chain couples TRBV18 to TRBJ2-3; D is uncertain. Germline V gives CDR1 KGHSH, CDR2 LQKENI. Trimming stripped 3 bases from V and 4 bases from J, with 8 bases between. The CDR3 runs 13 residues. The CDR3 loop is CASSPVLSDTQYF. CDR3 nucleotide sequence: TGTGCCAGCTCACCTGTTCTGTCAGATACGCAGTATTTT.

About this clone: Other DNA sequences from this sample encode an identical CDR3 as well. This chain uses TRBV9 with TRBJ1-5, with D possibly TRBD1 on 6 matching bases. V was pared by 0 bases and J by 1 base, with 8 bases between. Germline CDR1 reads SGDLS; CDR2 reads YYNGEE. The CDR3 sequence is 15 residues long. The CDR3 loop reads CASSVGDTSNQPQHF. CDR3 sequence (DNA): TGTGCCAGCAGCGTAGGGGACACAAGCAATCAGCCCCAGCATTTT. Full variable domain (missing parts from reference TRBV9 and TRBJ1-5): DSGVTQTPKHLITATGQRVTLRCSPRSGDLSVYWYQQSLDQGLQFLIQYYNGEERAKGNILERFSAQQFPDLHSELNLSSLELGDSALYFCASSVGDTSNQPQHFGDGTRLSIL.

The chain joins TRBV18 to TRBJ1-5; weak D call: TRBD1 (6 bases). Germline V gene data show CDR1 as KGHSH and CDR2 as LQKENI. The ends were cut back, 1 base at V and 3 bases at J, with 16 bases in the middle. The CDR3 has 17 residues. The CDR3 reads CASSPRGGPESNQPQHF. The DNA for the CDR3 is TGTGCCAGCTCACCACGAGGGGGACCCGAATCCAATCAGCCCCAGCATTTT.

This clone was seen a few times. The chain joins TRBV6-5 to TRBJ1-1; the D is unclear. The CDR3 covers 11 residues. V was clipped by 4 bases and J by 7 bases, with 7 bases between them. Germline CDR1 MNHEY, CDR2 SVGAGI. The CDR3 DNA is TGTGCCAGCAGTTCGGTCGGTGAAGCTTTCTTT. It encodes CASSSVGEAFF.

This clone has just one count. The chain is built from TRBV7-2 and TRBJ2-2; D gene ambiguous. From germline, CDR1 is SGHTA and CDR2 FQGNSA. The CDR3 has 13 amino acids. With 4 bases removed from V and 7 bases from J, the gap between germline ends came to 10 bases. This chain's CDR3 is CASSSRIYGELFF. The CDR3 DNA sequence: TGTGCCAGCAGCTCCCGAATATACGGGGAGCTGTTTTTT.

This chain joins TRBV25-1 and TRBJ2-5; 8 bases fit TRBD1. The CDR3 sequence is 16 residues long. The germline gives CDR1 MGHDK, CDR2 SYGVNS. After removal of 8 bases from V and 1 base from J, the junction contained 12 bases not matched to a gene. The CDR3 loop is CASRRGTGSPQETQYF. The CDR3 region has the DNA TGTGCCAGCCGCCGCGGGACAGGATCCCCCCAAGAGACCCAGTACTTC.

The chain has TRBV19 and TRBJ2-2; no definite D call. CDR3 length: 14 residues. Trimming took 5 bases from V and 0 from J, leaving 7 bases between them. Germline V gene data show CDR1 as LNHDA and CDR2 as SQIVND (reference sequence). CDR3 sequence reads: CASSASPNTGELFF. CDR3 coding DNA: TGTGCCAGTAGTGCCAGCCCGAACACCGGGGAGCTGTTTTTT.

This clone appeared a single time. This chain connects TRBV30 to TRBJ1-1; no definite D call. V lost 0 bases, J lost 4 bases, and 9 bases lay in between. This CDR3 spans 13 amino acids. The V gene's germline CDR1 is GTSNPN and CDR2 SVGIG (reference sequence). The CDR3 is CAWSVMRSTEAFF. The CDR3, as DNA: TGTGCCTGGAGTGTAATGAGGTCCACTGAAGCTTTCTTT.

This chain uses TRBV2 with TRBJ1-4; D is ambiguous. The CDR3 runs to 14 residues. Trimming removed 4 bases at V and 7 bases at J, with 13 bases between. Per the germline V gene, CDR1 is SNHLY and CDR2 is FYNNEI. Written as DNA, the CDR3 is TGTGCCAGCAGTGCGGATGGGATAGGTGAAAAACTGTTTTTT. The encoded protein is CASSADGIGEKLFF.

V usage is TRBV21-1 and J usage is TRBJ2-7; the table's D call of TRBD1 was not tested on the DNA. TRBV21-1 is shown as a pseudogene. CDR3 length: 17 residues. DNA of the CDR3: TGTGCCAGCAGCTCCCGGCTGGGACAGGGAAGCTCCTACGAGCAGTACTTC. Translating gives CASSSRLGQGSSYEQYF.

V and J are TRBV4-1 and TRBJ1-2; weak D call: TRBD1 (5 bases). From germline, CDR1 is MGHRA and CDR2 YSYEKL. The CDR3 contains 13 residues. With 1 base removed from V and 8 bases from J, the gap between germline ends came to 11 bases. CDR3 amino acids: CASSQGERGGYTF. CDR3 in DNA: TGCGCCAGCAGCCAAGGAGAGAGGGGAGGCTACACCTTC.

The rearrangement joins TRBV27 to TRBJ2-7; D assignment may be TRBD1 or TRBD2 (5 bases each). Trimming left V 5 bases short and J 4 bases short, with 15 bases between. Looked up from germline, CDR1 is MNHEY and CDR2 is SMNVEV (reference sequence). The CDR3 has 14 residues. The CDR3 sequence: CASSTYSGSYEQYF. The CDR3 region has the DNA TGTGCCAGCAGTACCTATTCAGGGAGTTACGAGCAGTACTTC.

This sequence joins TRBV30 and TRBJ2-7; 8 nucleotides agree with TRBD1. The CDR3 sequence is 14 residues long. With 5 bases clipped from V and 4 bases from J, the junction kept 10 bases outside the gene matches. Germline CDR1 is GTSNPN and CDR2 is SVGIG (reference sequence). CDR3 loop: CAWGGTGGFYEQYF. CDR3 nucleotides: TGTGCCTGGGGTGGGACAGGAGGGTTTTACGAGCAGTACTTC.

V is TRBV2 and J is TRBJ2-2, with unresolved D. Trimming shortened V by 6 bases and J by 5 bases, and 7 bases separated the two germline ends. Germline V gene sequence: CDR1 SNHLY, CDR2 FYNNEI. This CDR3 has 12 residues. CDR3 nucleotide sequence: TGTGCCAGCAGCCCAGTTACCGGGGAGCTGTTTTTT. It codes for CASSPVTGELFF.

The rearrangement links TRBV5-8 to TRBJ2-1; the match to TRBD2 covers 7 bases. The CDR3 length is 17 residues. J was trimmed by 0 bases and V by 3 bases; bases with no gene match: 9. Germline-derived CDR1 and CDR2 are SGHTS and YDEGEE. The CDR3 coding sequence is TGTGCCAGCAGCTCGGGACGGACGGGGGGCTCCTACAATGAGCAGTTCTTC. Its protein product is CASSSGRTGGSYNEQFF.

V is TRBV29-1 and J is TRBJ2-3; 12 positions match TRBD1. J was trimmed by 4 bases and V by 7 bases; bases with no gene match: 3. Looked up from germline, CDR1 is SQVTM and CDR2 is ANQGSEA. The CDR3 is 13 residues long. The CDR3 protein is CSAGTGGPDTQYF. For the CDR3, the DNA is TGCAGCGCCGGGACAGGGGGCCCAGATACGCAGTATTTT.

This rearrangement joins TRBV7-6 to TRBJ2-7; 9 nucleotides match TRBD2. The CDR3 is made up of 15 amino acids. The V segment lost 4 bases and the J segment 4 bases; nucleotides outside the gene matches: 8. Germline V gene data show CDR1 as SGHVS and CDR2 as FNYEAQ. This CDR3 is CASSSLAGVTYEQYF. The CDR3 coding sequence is TGTGCCAGCAGCTCCTTAGCGGGAGTCACGTACGAGCAGTACTTC.

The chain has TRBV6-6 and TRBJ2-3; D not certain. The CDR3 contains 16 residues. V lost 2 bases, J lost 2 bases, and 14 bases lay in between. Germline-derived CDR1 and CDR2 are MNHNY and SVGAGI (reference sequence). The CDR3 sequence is CASSYPLLVDTDTQYF. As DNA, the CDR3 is TGTGCCAGCAGTTACCCCCTCTTGGTAGACACAGATACGCAGTATTTT.

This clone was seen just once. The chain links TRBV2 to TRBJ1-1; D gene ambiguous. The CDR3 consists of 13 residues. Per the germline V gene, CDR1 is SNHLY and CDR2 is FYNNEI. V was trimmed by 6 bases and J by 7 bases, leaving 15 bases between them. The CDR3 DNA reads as TGTGCCAGCAGCCGTGATGGGGAATATGAAGCTTTCTTT. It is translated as CASSRDGEYEAFF.

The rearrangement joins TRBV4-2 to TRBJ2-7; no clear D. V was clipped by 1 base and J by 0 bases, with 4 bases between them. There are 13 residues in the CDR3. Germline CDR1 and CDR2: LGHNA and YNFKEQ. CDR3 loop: CASSQADSYEQYF. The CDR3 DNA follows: TGTGCCAGCAGCCAAGCCGACTCCTACGAGCAGTACTTC.

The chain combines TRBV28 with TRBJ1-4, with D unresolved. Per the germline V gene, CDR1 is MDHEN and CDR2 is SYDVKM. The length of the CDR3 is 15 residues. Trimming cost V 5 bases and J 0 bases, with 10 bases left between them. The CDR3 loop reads CASSLPQPTNEKLFF. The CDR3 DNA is TGTGCCAGCAGTCTCCCACAGCCAACTAATGAAAAACTGTTTTTT.

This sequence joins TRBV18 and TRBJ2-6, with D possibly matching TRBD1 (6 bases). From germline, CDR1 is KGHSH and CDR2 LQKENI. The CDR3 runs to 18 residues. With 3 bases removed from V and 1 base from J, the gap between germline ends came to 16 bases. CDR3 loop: CASSPRTADKSGANVLTF. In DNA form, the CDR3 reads TGTGCCAGCTCACCCAGGACAGCGGACAAATCTGGGGCCAACGTCCTGACTTTC.

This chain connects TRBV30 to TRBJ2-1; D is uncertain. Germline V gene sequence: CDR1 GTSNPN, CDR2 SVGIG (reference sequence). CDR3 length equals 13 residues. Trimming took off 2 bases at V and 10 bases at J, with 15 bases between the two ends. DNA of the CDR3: TGTGCCTGGAGTCCAGACACTTTAATCGAGCAGTTCTTC. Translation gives CAWSPDTLIEQFF.

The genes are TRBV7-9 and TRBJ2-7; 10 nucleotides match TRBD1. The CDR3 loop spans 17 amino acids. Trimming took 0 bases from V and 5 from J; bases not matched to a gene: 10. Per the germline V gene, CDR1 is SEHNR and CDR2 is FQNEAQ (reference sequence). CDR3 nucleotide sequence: TGTGCCAGCAGCTTAGCGGCGGGAGCGACAGGGGGCAACGAGCAGTACTTC. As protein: CASSLAAGATGGNEQYF.